This record covers a single T cell receptor beta chain. Its antigen remains unidentified. The data originate from a study of shared clonotypes between healthy human individuals. General observations from the study: An anticipated effect of sequencing depth on clonotype sharing among donors was recognized. Shared across four donors were 4% to 5% of the naive CD4 clonotypes.

Per the germline V gene, CDR1 is PRHDT and CDR2 is FYEKMQ (reference sequence). The ends were cut back, 8 bases at V and 3 bases at J, with 10 bases in the middle. The CDR3 is made up of 12 amino acids. Here immunoSEQ multiplex PCR was the method, and the copy in TCRdb shows in-frame clones only, minus some. The table includes 950,000 to 1,300,000 clones, 60% to 80% detected once. The sequencing input was memory CD4+ T cells sorted from blood. Subset defined: CD45RA-negative fraction. V gene TRBV13 combines with J gene TRBJ2-5; D gene ambiguous. The source is a man aged 18 to 30 in good health. CDR3 sequence (DNA): TGTGCCAGCCGGGCTGGGGAAGAGACCCAGTACTTC. Amino acids: CASRAGEETQYF. The full variable domain, its missing parts supplied by reference TRBV13 and TRBJ2-5, is AAGVIQSPRHLIKEKRETATLKCYPIPRHDTVYWYQQGPGQDPQFLISFYEKMQSDKGSIPDRFSAQQFSDYHSELNMSSLELGDSALYFCASRAGEETQYFGPGTRLLVL.